A single sample is the source of the 18 T cell receptor beta chains below, sequenced in a study of cytomegalovirus exposure and HLA in healthy donors. In the PCR, 60 Vbeta and 13 Jbeta primers were used. TCRdb's table, derived via immunoSEQ multiplex PCR, lists solely in-frame clones and lacks some. The sample lists over 150,000 clones; more than 65% were seen once. Sequenced input: PBMCs. Receptor source: a girl under 10 years old in good health and CMV-seropositive.

The chain combines TRBV2 with TRBJ2-1, with 11 bases fitting TRBD1. This CDR3 has 15 residues. V was clipped by 3 bases and J by 3 bases; unmatched bases: 1. Per germline, CDR1 SNHLY and CDR2 FYNNEI. The DNA for the CDR3 is TGTGCCAGCAGTGAGGGACAGGGGGTCTACAATGAGCAGTTCTTC. It encodes CASSEGQGVYNEQFF.

This clone has only one observation. The rearrangement uses TRBV5-1 and TRBJ2-5, with 13 bases aligning to TRBD2. Germline-derived CDR1 and CDR2 are SGHRS and YFSETQ. The CDR3 loop spans 16 amino acids. V lost 5 bases and J lost 2; bases outside the gene matches: 6. CDR3 amino acids: CASRPRTSGSQETQYF. The CDR3 nucleotides are TGCGCCAGCAGGCCCCGGACTAGCGGGAGTCAAGAGACCCAGTACTTC.

The chain has TRBV30 and TRBJ2-3; TRBD2 matches at 13 bases. CDR3 length: 15 amino acids. Trimming cost V 3 bases and J 6 bases; bases outside gene matches: 6. Looked up from germline, CDR1 is GTSNPN and CDR2 is SVGIG (reference sequence). CDR3: CAWRGLAGYSDTQYF. The CDR3 coding sequence is TGTGCCTGGAGGGGACTAGCGGGATACAGTGATACGCAGTATTTT.

This rearrangement joins TRBV2 to TRBJ2-1; 10 bases agree with TRBD2. Germline CDR1 is SNHLY and CDR2 is FYNNEI. Trimming cost V 5 bases and J 1 base; bases outside gene matches: 8. The CDR3 loop spans 17 amino acids. The CDR3 region is CASSTLTSGLSYNEQFF. The CDR3, as DNA: TGTGCCAGCAGTACCCTGACTAGCGGGTTATCCTACAATGAGCAGTTCTTC.

CDR3 in DNA: TGCGCCAGCAGCCGCGACAGGGCGAAGACTGAAGCTTTCTTT. Its protein product is CASSRDRAKTEAFF. The V gene is TRBV4-1, the J gene TRBJ1-1; 7 bases line up with TRBD1. The germline gives CDR1 MGHRA, CDR2 YSYEKL. V shed 4 bases and J 5 bases; nucleotides not matched to a gene: 7. The CDR3 runs 14 residues.

This sequence joins TRBV5-4 and TRBJ2-1, with D possibly matching TRBD1 (5 bases). Per the germline V gene, CDR1 is SGHNT and CDR2 is YYREEE (reference sequence). CDR3 length: 14 residues. V lost 2 bases, J lost 8 bases, and 14 bases lay in between. Written as DNA, the CDR3 is TGTGCCAGCAGCTTCCAGCAGGGATGGGATGAGCAGTTCTTC. Amino acids: CASSFQQGWDEQFF. The variable domain in full, completed from reference TRBV5-4 and TRBJ2-1, reads ETGVTQSPTHLIKTRGQQVTLRCSSQSGHNTVSWYQQALGQGPQFIFQYYREEENGRGNFPPRFSGLQFPNYSSELNVNALELDDSALYLCASSFQQGWDEQFFGPGTRLTVL.

The chain joins TRBV2 to TRBJ1-6; 7 positions agree with TRBD1. After removal of 1 base from V and 6 bases from J, the junction contained 6 bases not matched to a gene. The CDR3 consists of 16 residues. Germline CDR1 is SNHLY and CDR2 is FYNNEI. CDR3 residues: CASSEGVTGFNSPLHF. DNA for the CDR3: TGTGCCAGCAGTGAAGGGGTGACAGGGTTTAATTCACCCCTCCACTTT.

V and J are TRBV7-9 and TRBJ1-1; TRBD1 matches at 7 bases. Germline V gene data show CDR1 as SEHNR and CDR2 as FQNEAQ (reference sequence). The CDR3 is made up of 15 amino acids. The V and J ends lost 4 bases and 4 bases, in that order; junction bases with no gene match: 9. CDR3 sequence: CASSSSTGMGTEAFF. The CDR3 DNA reads as TGTGCCAGCAGCTCGTCGACAGGGATGGGCACTGAAGCTTTCTTT.

The chain carries TRBV5-1 and TRBJ2-7, with D possibly matching TRBD1 (7 bases). V lost 0 bases and J 3 bases, leaving 25 bases between the germline ends. The CDR3 has 19 amino acids. CDR1 and CDR2 from the germline V gene are SGHRS and YFSETQ. Here the CDR3 reads CASSLEDRITRGAHYEQYF. DNA for the CDR3: TGCGCCAGCAGCTTGGAGGACAGGATAACTAGGGGGGCTCACTACGAGCAGTACTTC.

V gene TRBV27 combines with J gene TRBJ1-4; 7 bases line up with TRBD1. The V and J ends lost 5 bases and 2 bases, in that order; junction bases with no gene match: 8. The germline gives CDR1 MNHEY, CDR2 SMNVEV (reference sequence). CDR3 size: 16 residues. CDR3 nucleotides: TGTGCCAGCAGTCAACGATCAGGGGGGACTAATGAAAAACTGTTTTTT. This translates into CASSQRSGGTNEKLFF.

This chain links TRBV30 with TRBJ1-1, with a possible D match to TRBD1 (5 bases). V was cut by 3 bases and J by 3 bases, with 14 bases left in between. The CDR3 loop spans 14 amino acids. Germline CDR1 and CDR2: GTSNPN and SVGIG (reference sequence). CDR3 DNA: TGTGCCTGGAGCTCTGGGCAGGGCCACACTGAAGCTTTCTTT. Translating it yields CAWSSGQGHTEAFF. The variable domain in full, completed from reference TRBV30 and TRBJ1-1, reads SQTIHQWPATLVQPVGSPLSLECTVEGTSNPNLYWYRQAAGRGLQLLFYSVGIGQISSEVPQNLSASRPQDRQFILSSKKLLLSDSGFYLCAWSSGQGHTEAFFGQGTRLTVV.

This chain connects TRBV2 to TRBJ1-1; TRBD1 aligns across 7 bases. V lost 5 bases and J lost 3; bases outside the gene matches: 9. The CDR3 is 15 residues long. Germline V gene data show CDR1 as SNHLY and CDR2 as FYNNEI. The CDR3, as DNA: TGTGCCAGCAGTCGGCCGTTAACAGGGGACACTGAAGCTTTCTTT. Its protein is CASSRPLTGDTEAFF.

The gene calls are TRBV13 and TRBJ2-3; D is possibly TRBD2 (5 bases). The CDR3 sequence is 16 residues long. CDR1 is PRHDT and CDR2 is FYEKMQ in the germline V gene (reference sequence). V lost 4 bases and J 0 bases, leaving 14 bases between the germline ends. The CDR3 nucleotides are TGTGCCAGCAGCTCCCAGGACTGGTTAAGCACAGATACGCAGTATTTT. This gives the protein CASSSQDWLSTDTQYF.

V is TRBV11-3 and J is TRBJ2-3; D not certain. The V end lost 0 bases, the J end lost 0 bases, and 13 bases lay between the germline ends. The CDR3 loop spans 17 amino acids. Per germline, CDR1 SGHNT and CDR2 YENEEA. Written as DNA, the CDR3 is TGTGCCAGCAGCTTAGAGGGCGAGCTCCCTAGCACAGATACGCAGTATTTT. Encoded protein: CASSLEGELPSTDTQYF.

The chain links TRBV15 to TRBJ1-1; D possibly corresponds to TRBD1 (5 bases). Germline CDR1 LNHNV, CDR2 YYDKDF (reference sequence). The germline V and J ends were trimmed by 5 bases and 3 bases, with 13 bases remaining between them. This CDR3 is 14 amino acids long. The CDR3 here is CATSRRGSDTEAFF. DNA for the CDR3: TGTGCCACCAGCCGAAGGGGCTCCGACACTGAAGCTTTCTTT.

V gene TRBV5-1 combines with J gene TRBJ1-1, with no clear D. Looked up from germline, CDR1 is SGHRS and CDR2 is YFSETQ. V was clipped by 0 bases and J by 1 base, with 10 bases between them. CDR3 length equals 15 residues. The CDR3 loop is CASSLVGGKNTEAFF. The CDR3 region has the DNA TGCGCCAGCAGCTTGGTGGGAGGGAAGAACACTGAAGCTTTCTTT.

This chain connects TRBV7-6 to TRBJ2-7; the match to TRBD1 covers 7 bases. The CDR3 spans 16 residues. V gave up 5 bases and J gave up 3 bases; unmatched junction bases: 13. The V gene's germline CDR1 is SGHVS and CDR2 FNYEAQ. CDR3 nucleotide sequence: TGTGCCAGCAGCCCACCCAGGCGACAGGGTATCTACGAGCAGTACTTC. Encoded protein: CASSPPRRQGIYEQYF.

The chain uses TRBV7-2 and TRBJ2-7; 7 positions agree with TRBD1. The CDR3 sequence is 15 residues long. V gave up 5 bases and J gave up 3 bases; unmatched junction bases: 10. CDR1 and CDR2 from the germline V gene are SGHTA and FQGNSA. CDR3 loop: CASSILYRGSYEQYF. CDR3 nucleotides: TGTGCCAGCAGCATCCTTTACAGGGGCAGCTACGAGCAGTACTTC.